These T cell receptor beta chains were read from a single sample in a study of T cells after posttransplantation cyclophosphamide. Libraries were prepared by immunoSEQ multiplex PCR; TCRdb keeps only in-frame clonotypes and omits some of them. The sample holds about 21,000 clones; nearly 99% are singletons and the top ten take around 0.13%. Sequencing was performed on naive CD8+ T cells sorted from PBMCs. The receptors here all came from a man aged 35 to 55 in good health, CMV-negative, and a related stem cell transplant donor. Both conserved end residues are trimmed from each CDR3. The order of the fields is V gene, J gene, CDR3 protein.

TRBV27,TRBJ2-3,ASSLYGLAGSSDTQY
TRBV27,TRBJ2-1,ASSLSGTGIEQF
TRBV29-1,TRBJ1-2,SVPEVSGLYGYT
TRBV27,TRBJ1-5,ASSRQGHSNQPQH
TRBV9,TRBJ2-5,ASSSGLARKETQY
TRBV14,TRBJ1-1,ASSQDRTGPAF
TRBV13,TRBJ2-7,ASSPRDYPYEQY
TRBV4-1,TRBJ2-7,ASSSAAGLLDEQY
TRBV7-8,TRBJ1-2,AQGAGAYGYT
TRBV21-1,TRBJ2-1,AVRTGQGPYNEQF
TRBV5-1,TRBJ2-2,ASSSTGGAGIAGELF
TRBV4-3,TRBJ2-7,ASSSLAGSSYEQY
TRBV6-5,.,ASTGGPYEQY
TRBV9,TRBJ2-1,ASSVGTSGHNEQF
TRBV14,TRBJ2-7,ASSQGYDYGQY
TRBV2,TRBJ1-1,ASSELPGDEAF
TRBV30,TRBJ2-2,AWLAGVSVGELF
TRBV11-2,TRBJ1-5,ASSYYSNQPQH
TRBV29-1,TRBJ2-7,SVPLGYEQY
TRBV6-5,TRBJ2-4,ASSGLAGTKNIQY
TRBV28,TRBJ2-1,ASSSGQSRSYNEQF
TRBV28,TRBJ2-3,ASSRQGGPNWGSTDTQY
TRBV11-3,TRBJ1-4,ASSLSYRGNEKLF
TRBV5-4,TRBJ1-1,ASSLGAENTEAF
TRBV7-3,TRBJ2-1,ASSPTLSSYNEQF
TRBV6-5,TRBJ2-1,ASSYVGGPTEQF
TRBV11-2,TRBJ1-2,ASSLNARDYT
TRBV20-1,TRBJ2-3,SARDTDTQY
TRBV27,TRBJ2-3,ASSGLAGSTDTQY
TRBV4-1,TRBJ1-3,ASSQEGSYSGNTIY